This TCR beta chain was observed in a study of regulatory T cells in long-lasting Graves disease. Study-wide results and caveats: Persistent disease was characterized by preferential usage of TRBV28, TRBJ1-2 and TRBJ2-5. More public clonotypes were shared by persistent patients (2,741) than by new patients (roughly 930).

Time point indicated: persistent/refractory GD, antithyroid drugs over 5 years with positive TRAb. From PBMCs, RNA was extracted and then used to make the TCR library. An endocrinology department located in Xi'an, China, was where the patients came from. Germline CDR1 is SGHDN and CDR2 is FVKESK. The length of the CDR3 is 15 residues. V lost 1 base and J lost 9; bases outside the gene matches: 6. As regards this clonotype: Its antigen is as yet unknown.

Assembly of TCR beta libraries relied on iRepertoire HTBI primers together with Arm-PCR of CDR3 regions. TCRdb reanalysed the multiplex PCR reads using MiXCR and keeps one entry per CDR3 protein. There are around 400,000 distinct CDR3 sequences in the sample; approximately 25% occur only once, and less than 30% lies in the top ten. This material consisted of peripheral blood mononuclear cells (PBMCs), taken when the disease was refractory, from a patient treated with antithyroid drugs. The rearrangement uses TRBV14 and TRBJ1-6; 7 bases line up with TRBD1. The receptor was derived from a woman aged 35 to 49 with Graves disease. The CDR3 loop reads CASSQGHRGGSPLHF. The CDR3 DNA is TGTGCCAGCAGCCAAGGCCACAGGGGTGGTTCACCCCTCCACTTT.